These T cell receptor beta chains were read from a single sample in a study of blood T cell repertoires in COVID-19. Data came from immunoSEQ multiplex PCR; TCRdb stores just in-frame clones and leaves some out. The repertoire holds around 60,000 clones, with just under 85% as singletons. The sample consisted of peripheral blood. Receptors were obtained from a man aged 65-85 years with acute or convalescent COVID-19. Each CDR3 is given with its conserved first and last residue. Each record gives: V gene, clone size, D gene, J gene, CDR3 protein, CDR3 DNA. D genes are given only for firm matches. Clone size is shown for a subset of rows, as once, few, many or a class of expanded clone.

TRBV5-6	.	TRBD1	TRBJ1-1	CASSLVGDSVNTEAFF	TGTGCCAGCAGCTTGGTGGGGGACAGCGTGAACACTGAAGCTTTCTTT
TRBV28	.	.	TRBJ1-1	CASRLNRDTEAFF	TGTGCCAGCAGATTAAACAGGGACACTGAAGCTTTCTTT
TRBV13	.	.	TRBJ1-2	CASSSGNYGYTF	TGTGCCAGCAGCTCCGGGAACTATGGCTACACCTTC
TRBV3-1/TRBV3-2	.	.	TRBJ1-3	CASSLLGTGNTIYF	TGTGCCAGCAGCTTATTGGGGACAGGAAACACCATATATTTT
TRBV5-1	.	.	TRBJ1-3	CASSLDRARNTIYF	TGCGCCAGCAGCTTGGACAGGGCACGAAACACCATATATTTT
TRBV2	.	TRBD1	TRBJ1-6	CASLRTGGNSPLHF	TGTGCCAGTTTGAGGACAGGGGGTAATTCACCCCTCCACTTT
TRBV7-9	.	.	TRBJ1-2	CASSPPQYGYTF	TGTGCCAGCAGCCCACCACAATATGGCTACACCTTC
TRBV29-1	.	TRBD1	TRBJ2-1	CSARDRSSYNEQFF	TGCAGCGCCCGGGACAGGAGCTCCTACAATGAGCAGTTCTTC
TRBV5-1	few	.	TRBJ2-7	CASSLAPAVSYEQYF	TGCGCCAGCAGCTTGGCCCCCGCGGTATCCTACGAGCAGTACTTC
TRBV6-1	.	.	TRBJ2-7	CASSEGLYEQYF	TGTGCCAGCAGTGAAGGGCTCTACGAGCAGTACTTC
TRBV5-6	.	.	TRBJ2-1	CASSLGLAIDEQFF	TGTGCCAGCAGCTTGGGTTTAGCTATCGATGAGCAGTTCTTC
TRBV4-1	.	.	TRBJ2-5	CASSQDYLSGETQYF	TGCGCCAGCAGCCAAGATTACTTATCAGGGGAGACCCAGTACTTC
TRBV27	once	TRBD1	TRBJ1-1	CASSARQGIGGTEAFF	TGTGCCAGCAGCGCCCGACAGGGGATAGGGGGGACTGAAGCTTTCTTT
TRBV10-3	.	.	TRBJ2-3	CAISDRGRGGTDTQYF	TGTGCCATCAGTGATCGCGGCAGGGGCGGCACAGATACGCAGTATTTT